The clone carrying this T cell receptor beta chain occurred a few times. The antigen is unknown. The source of the sample is a study of cytomegalovirus exposure and HLA in healthy donors. General study findings and limits: In a later analysis, TCR beta V- and J-gene trimming showed a link to a missense DCLRE1C variant. Based on reports, TCR beta sequences accurately predicted HLA-A and HLA-B alleles for most subjects. The records held CMV serostatus as the only immune exposure information.

Trimming pared 2 bases from V and 6 bases from J, leaving 8 bases between. The CDR3 is 12 residues long. Germline V gene sequence: CDR1 SEHNR, CDR2 FQNEAQ (reference sequence). The PCR used 60 Vbeta and 13 Jbeta primers. The data were produced by immunoSEQ multiplex PCR, yet TCRdb's version contains in-frame clones alone and is incomplete. The profile covers about 180,000 clones, with approximately 82% appearing a single time and about 2.2% taken by the ten largest. This clonotype was obtained from a woman between 25 and 40 years old in good health and CMV-seronegative. The source material was PBMCs. The chain uses TRBV7-9 and TRBJ2-7, with TRBD2 as a possible D gene (5 bases). The CDR3 loop reads CASSLHGGEQYF. CDR3 DNA sequence: TGTGCCAGCAGCTTACACGGAGGCGAGCAGTACTTC.